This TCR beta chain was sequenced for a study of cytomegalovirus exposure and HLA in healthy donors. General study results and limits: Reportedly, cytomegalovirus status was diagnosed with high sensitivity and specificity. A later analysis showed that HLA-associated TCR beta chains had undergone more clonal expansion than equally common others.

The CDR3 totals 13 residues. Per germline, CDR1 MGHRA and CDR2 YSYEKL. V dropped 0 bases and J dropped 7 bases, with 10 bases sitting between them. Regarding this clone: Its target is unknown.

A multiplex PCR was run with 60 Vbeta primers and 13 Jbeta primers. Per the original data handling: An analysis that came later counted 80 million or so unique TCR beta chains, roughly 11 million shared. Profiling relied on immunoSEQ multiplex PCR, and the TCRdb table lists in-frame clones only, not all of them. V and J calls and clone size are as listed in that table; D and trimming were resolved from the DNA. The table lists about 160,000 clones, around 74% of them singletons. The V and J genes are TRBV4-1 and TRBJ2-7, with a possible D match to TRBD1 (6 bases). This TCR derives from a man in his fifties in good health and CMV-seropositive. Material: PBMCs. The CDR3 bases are TGCGCCAGCAGCCAAGATACAGGGCGTGAGCAGTACTTC. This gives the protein CASSQDTGREQYF.